This TCR beta chain was obtained from a study of preoperative IRX-2 immunotherapy in early breast cancer. This clone was observed a handful of times. Clones were read by immunoSEQ multiplex PCR, and TCRdb kept only the in-frame ones, dropping some. The sample lists 35,000 to 40,000 clones; 82% were seen once. This CDR3 region has 17 residues. CDR1 is MDHEN and CDR2 is SYDVKM in the germline V gene. V was pared by 6 bases and J by 4 bases, with 21 bases between. As for treatment: preoperative locoregional IRX-2 cytokine immunotherapy. Preoperative locoregional IRX-2 cytokine immunotherapy was tested in the phase Ib source study.

This TCR derives from a human donor with breast cancer. The input for sequencing was lymph node tissue, taken after IRX-2 immunotherapy. The chain has TRBV28 and TRBJ1-4, with D perhaps matching TRBD1 (5 bases). The CDR3 sequence: CASSRTINRSFNEKLFF. The CDR3, as DNA: TGTGCCAGCAGCCGAACGATTAACAGGTCCTTTAATGAAAAACTGTTTTTT.